The entry below describes one T cell receptor (beta chain). Patients from Seattle were sampled longitudinally, starting during active infection. The data are from a study of blood T cell repertoires in COVID-19. Study details: The cDNA or gDNA used as material had been derived from T cells, B-cell-depleted T cells, or PBMCs.

Per the germline V gene, CDR1 is GTSNPN and CDR2 is SVGIG (reference sequence). This CDR3 contains 13 residues. Trimming removed 2 bases at V and 10 bases at J, with 17 bases between. Authors' processing steps: Cell counts per sample came from amplifying reference gene primers. Generated by immunoSEQ multiplex PCR, the TCRdb table keeps only in-frame clones and is missing some. V, J and clone size derive from that table, while D and trimming were established from the DNA sequence. Of about 180,000 clones listed, roughly three quarters are singletons. Specimen: peripheral blood. This TCR derives from a woman older than 75 with COVID-19, enrolled during active disease. The chain combines TRBV30 with TRBJ1-2; D is perhaps TRBD1 (6 bases). CDR3 bases: TGTGCCTGGAGTACGGGGGGCGCGGATGACTACACCTTC. It specifies CAWSTGGADDYTF. Full variable domain (outside the CDR3, taken from reference TRBV30 and TRBJ1-2): SQTIHQWPATLVQPVGSPLSLECTVEGTSNPNLYWYRQAAGRGLQLLFYSVGIGQISSEVPQNLSASRPQDRQFILSSKKLLLSDSGFYLCAWSTGGADDYTFGSGTRLTVV.